Listed below are T cell receptor beta chains from one sample, sequenced in a study of blood T cell repertoires in COVID-19. TCRdb's copy holds only in-frame clones and misses some; the assay was immunoSEQ multiplex PCR. Among approximately 300,000 clones, around 90% were seen once, and the ten largest hold about a fifth. What was sequenced was PBMCs or T cells enriched from blood (not recorded which). The source is a woman aged 25 to 39 who had recovered from COVID-19. CDR3s include the opening cysteine and the closing phenylalanine or tryptophan.

j_call: TRBJ2-5
v_call: TRBV19
cdr3_aa: CASSIRTLQETQYF

j_call: TRBJ2-2
v_call: TRBV2
cdr3_aa: CAILGPGFTGELFF

j_call: TRBJ1-1
v_call: TRBV7-9
cdr3_aa: CASIKKEAQGLNTEAFF

j_call: TRBJ1-1
v_call: TRBV19
cdr3_aa: CASSYGGGRTEAFF

j_call: TRBJ2-1
v_call: TRBV7-2
cdr3_aa: CASSRPTSGGASYNEQFF

j_call: TRBJ2-3
v_call: TRBV5-1
cdr3_aa: CASSLGTSGAQYF

j_call: TRBJ1-6
v_call: TRBV28
cdr3_aa: CASSLSDRWASPLHF

j_call: TRBJ2-7
v_call: TRBV5-5
cdr3_aa: CASSLEGYEQYF

j_call: TRBJ2-7
v_call: TRBV7-2
cdr3_aa: CASSLGGTGPYYEQYF

j_call: TRBJ2-7
v_call: TRBV29-1
cdr3_aa: CSVAPRGSNYEQYF

j_call: TRBJ2-1
v_call: TRBV30
cdr3_aa: CAWSRVRTAVGGQNEQFF

j_call: TRBJ2-1
v_call: TRBV9
cdr3_aa: CASSVERGEQFF

j_call: TRBJ2-3
v_call: TRBV28
cdr3_aa: CASSFGGIFTDTQYF

j_call: TRBJ2-1
v_call: TRBV5-6
cdr3_aa: CASSLIGGDYNEQFF

j_call: TRBJ2-2
v_call: TRBV6-6
cdr3_aa: CASSRIAGDTGELFF

j_call: TRBJ1-1
v_call: TRBV5-1
cdr3_aa: CASSPDRGRMDTEAFF

j_call: TRBJ2-1
v_call: TRBV9
cdr3_aa: CASSFSREGDEQFF

j_call: TRBJ1-6
v_call: TRBV28
cdr3_aa: CASSLTGGNNSPLHF

j_call: TRBJ2-1
v_call: TRBV6-5
cdr3_aa: CASSSLAGINEQFF

j_call: TRBJ2-7
v_call: TRBV28
cdr3_aa: CASSDPTGLISYEQYF

j_call: TRBJ2-1
v_call: TRBV7-8
cdr3_aa: CASRRNYNEQFF

j_call: TRBJ1-5
v_call: TRBV5-8
cdr3_aa: CASSLQGSNQPQHF

j_call: TRBJ2-7
v_call: TRBV11-2
cdr3_aa: CASNKNRGSTYEQYF

j_call: TRBJ2-7
v_call: TRBV5-8
cdr3_aa: CASSRDTAAFEQYF

j_call: TRBJ2-3
v_call: TRBV7-6
cdr3_aa: CASSLMERAGDTQYF

j_call: TRBJ1-2
v_call: TRBV3-1/TRBV3-2
cdr3_aa: CASSQESGNYGYTF

j_call: TRBJ1-2
v_call: TRBV2
cdr3_aa: CASSQTGRRQNYGYTF

j_call: TRBJ1-1
v_call: TRBV10-3
cdr3_aa: CATLKTGNLNTEAFF

j_call: TRBJ1-2
v_call: TRBV28
cdr3_aa: CASSRTTEKYTF

j_call: TRBJ2-3
v_call: TRBV28
cdr3_aa: CASSFFSPTDTQYF

j_call: TRBJ1-5
v_call: TRBV16
cdr3_aa: CASSQSANNQPQHF

j_call: TRBJ2-1
v_call: TRBV7-2
cdr3_aa: CASSPRQVTNEQFF

j_call: TRBJ2-7
v_call: TRBV7-2
cdr3_aa: CASSLGGGNNYEQYF

j_call: TRBJ2-4
v_call: TRBV24-1
cdr3_aa: CATSDLLDKQNIQYF

j_call: TRBJ2-3
v_call: TRBV27
cdr3_aa: CASTLLAGPSNTQYF

j_call: TRBJ2-1
v_call: TRBV3-1/TRBV3-2
cdr3_aa: CASSQDELAPYNEQFF

j_call: TRBJ2-5
v_call: TRBV7-2
cdr3_aa: CASSPSGTGGETQYF

j_call: TRBJ1-2
v_call: TRBV7-2
cdr3_aa: CASSLNRNYGYTF

j_call: TRBJ2-7
v_call: TRBV4-3
cdr3_aa: CASSQGTGKYEQYF

j_call: TRBJ1-3
v_call: TRBV5-4
cdr3_aa: CASSLGGAFGNTIYF

j_call: TRBJ1-2
v_call: TRBV4-1
cdr3_aa: CASSHNIEGTANYGYTF

j_call: TRBJ2-3
v_call: TRBV10-3
cdr3_aa: CAISDPWGVFSTDTQYF

j_call: TRBJ2-4
v_call: TRBV19
cdr3_aa: CASSSDRVLAKNIQYF

j_call: TRBJ2-7
v_call: TRBV7-2
cdr3_aa: CASSLRQGDSEQYF

j_call: TRBJ2-7
v_call: TRBV11-3
cdr3_aa: CASSTGLAGVDEQYF

j_call: TRBJ2-7
v_call: TRBV7-2
cdr3_aa: CASSLSWGRTTYEQYF

j_call: TRBJ1-5
v_call: TRBV6-1
cdr3_aa: CASSDAGRSNQPQHF

j_call: TRBJ2-7
v_call: TRBV7-2
cdr3_aa: CASSLEETGGGYEQYF

j_call: TRBJ2-1
v_call: TRBV29-1
cdr3_aa: CSVEEPGGDNEQFF

j_call: TRBJ2-3
v_call: TRBV7-2
cdr3_aa: CASSLALAGIKFGTDTQYF

j_call: TRBJ2-1
v_call: TRBV7-9
cdr3_aa: CASSQGTVENEQFF

j_call: TRBJ2-1
v_call: TRBV4-1
cdr3_aa: CASSLGGGSYNEQFF

j_call: TRBJ2-7
v_call: TRBV28
cdr3_aa: CASSSPQGSYEQYF

j_call: TRBJ1-5
v_call: TRBV19
cdr3_aa: CASIPTGTPSNQPQHF